The 26 T cell receptor beta chains given below trace back to one sample, sequenced in a study of cytomegalovirus exposure and HLA in healthy donors. Use of 60 Vbeta and 13 Jbeta primers characterized the PCR. Measured with immunoSEQ multiplex PCR; TCRdb has only the in-frame clones, and not every one. The table shows 85,000 to 130,000 clones, with 75% occurring only once. Source material: PBMCs. The receptors derive from a male donor in good health and CMV-seropositive.

The V gene is TRBV18, the J gene TRBJ2-5, with 12 bases lining up with TRBD1. Trimming removed 3 bases from V and 5 bases from J; junction bases left unmatched: 4. The CDR3 runs 15 residues. The germline gives CDR1 KGHSH, CDR2 LQKENI. The CDR3: CASSPGQGAGETQYF. For the CDR3, the DNA is TGTGCCAGCTCACCGGGACAGGGGGCCGGGGAGACCCAGTACTTC. The full variable domain, rest sourced from reference TRBV18 and TRBJ2-5, is NAGVMQNPRHLVRRRGQEARLRCSPMKGHSHVYWYRQLPEEGLKFMVYLQKENIIDESGMPKERFSAEFPKEGPSILRIQQVVRGDSAAYFCASSPGQGAGETQYFGPGTRLLVL.

The chain uses TRBV7-9 and TRBJ2-1; D is unresolved. This CDR3 spans 11 amino acids. The germline gives CDR1 SEHNR, CDR2 FQNEAQ (reference sequence). Trimming shortened V by 5 bases and J by 10 bases, and 9 bases separated the two germline ends. The CDR3 sequence is CASSAGWEQFF. In DNA, the CDR3 is TGTGCCAGCAGCGCCGGGTGGGAGCAGTTCTTC.

V is TRBV28 and J is TRBJ1-2, with D perhaps TRBD1 (6 bases). This CDR3 has 16 amino acids. Germline V gives CDR1 MDHEN, CDR2 SYDVKM. Deletions cut 4 bases from V and 3 bases from J, with 18 bases between. As DNA, the CDR3 is TGTGCCAGCAGTTCTCCACCGACAGGCCCCTACTATGGCTACACCTTC. This codes for CASSSPPTGPYYGYTF.

The gene calls are TRBV11-1 and TRBJ1-3, with D hard to call. The V end lost 3 bases, the J end lost 1 base, and 7 bases lay between the germline ends. Germline lookup yields CDR1 SGHAT and CDR2 FQDESV (reference sequence). This CDR3 is built from 14 residues. Here the CDR3 DNA reads TGTGCCAGCAGCTTGGAGGGATCTGGAAACACCATATATTTT. It yields the protein CASSLEGSGNTIYF.

The chain has TRBV27 and TRBJ1-1; tentatively, D is TRBD1 (6 bases). V lost 2 bases and J lost 1, with 11 bases in between. The CDR3 has 15 amino acids. Germline V gives CDR1 MNHEY, CDR2 SMNVEV (reference sequence). The CDR3 reads CASSLGGARNTEAFF. Written as DNA, the CDR3 is TGTGCCAGCAGTTTAGGGGGGGCCAGGAACACTGAAGCTTTCTTT.

The J gene is TRBJ2-3, the V gene TRBV13; a possible D gene is TRBD2 (5 bases). V was cut by 7 bases and J by 5 bases, with 13 bases left in between. CDR1 is PRHDT, CDR2 FYEKMQ, per germline (reference sequence). The CDR3 is 13 amino acids. As DNA, the CDR3 is TGTGCCAGCACCAAACCCCGGGAAGATACGCAGTATTTT. It encodes CASTKPREDTQYF. The whole variable domain, filled in from reference TRBV13 and TRBJ2-3, reads AAGVIQSPRHLIKEKRETATLKCYPIPRHDTVYWYQQGPGQDPQFLISFYEKMQSDKGSIPDRFSAQQFSDYHSELNMSSLELGDSALYFCASTKPREDTQYFGPGTRLTVL.

V and J are TRBV4-1 and TRBJ2-1, with D possibly TRBD2 on 5 matching bases. The germline V gene encodes CDR1 MGHRA and CDR2 YSYEKL. V lost 0 bases, J lost 8 bases, and 20 bases lay in between. This CDR3 region has 17 residues. Here the CDR3 reads CASSQDLASGAYYEQFF. Written as DNA, the CDR3 is TGCGCCAGCAGCCAAGATCTTGCCAGCGGAGCGTACTATGAGCAGTTCTTC.

V is TRBV29-1 and J is TRBJ2-7; TRBD1 might be the D (6 bases). CDR3 length: 11 amino acids. Germline CDR1 reads SQVTM; CDR2 reads ANQGSEA. Trimming took 4 bases from V and 5 from J, leaving 9 bases between them. The CDR3 nucleotides are TGCAGCGTTGTGGGGGCGAACGAGCAGTACTTC. Its translation: CSVVGANEQYF.

The chain is built from TRBV7-3 and TRBJ2-1; a weak D match, TRBD1 (5 bases). Deletions cut 5 bases from V and 3 bases from J, with 14 bases between. This CDR3 comprises 15 residues. In germline, CDR1 is SGHTA, CDR2 FQGTGA. The CDR3 coding sequence is TGTGCCAGCAGCATTACAGGAGACGGCTACAATGAGCAGTTCTTC. Its translation is CASSITGDGYNEQFF.

Only a few counts were recorded for this clone. Distinct nucleotide sequences in the sample also encode this CDR3. The gene calls are TRBV28 and TRBJ2-5; TRBD2 aligns across 8 bases. CDR3 size: 15 residues. J lost 1 base, V lost 2 bases, and 3 bases had no gene match. Germline CDR1 reads MDHEN; CDR2 reads SYDVKM. CDR3 sequence: CASSLTSGGQETQYF. The CDR3 DNA reads TGTGCCAGCAGTTTAACCAGCGGGGGCCAAGAGACCCAGTACTTC. Drawing the rest from reference TRBV28 and TRBJ2-5, the complete variable domain is DVKVTQSSRYLVKRTGEKVFLECVQDMDHENMFWYRQDPGLGLRLIYFSYDVKMKEKGDIPEGYSVSREKKERFSLILESASTNQTSMYLCASSLTSGGQETQYFGPGTRLLVL.

The chain has TRBV6-5 and TRBJ2-7, with no clear D. Germline CDR1 is MNHEY and CDR2 is SVGAGI. CDR3 size: 11 residues. V shed 11 bases and J shed 3 bases, with 11 bases lying between them. DNA of the CDR3: TGTGCCGTTCAAGGCGGCTACGAGCAGTACTTC. Residues: CAVQGGYEQYF.

V usage is TRBV7-8 and J usage is TRBJ2-7, with D perhaps TRBD2 (5 bases). In germline, CDR1 is SGHVS, CDR2 FQNEAQ. The ends were cut back, 0 bases at V and 0 bases at J, with 18 bases in the middle. The CDR3 loop spans 18 amino acids. CDR3 residues: CASSLAPDSLDYSYEQYF. The CDR3 nucleotides read TGTGCCAGCAGCTTAGCGCCGGATTCACTAGACTACTCCTACGAGCAGTACTTC. The complete variable domain, with remaining parts taken from reference TRBV7-8 and TRBJ2-7, reads GAGVSQSPRYKVAKRGQDVALRCDPISGHVSLFWYQQALGQGPEFLTYFQNEAQLDKSGLPSDRFFAERPEGSVSTLKIQRTQQEDSAVYLCASSLAPDSLDYSYEQYFGPGTRLTVT.

This clone is a singleton in its sample. The rearrangement joins TRBV10-2 to TRBJ2-3, with a weak D call TRBD1 (7 bases). From germline, CDR1 is WSHSY and CDR2 SAAADI. CDR3 size: 16 residues. V was pared by 3 bases and J by 1 base, with 14 bases between. CDR3 amino acids: CASSDLAGTGTDTQYF. The CDR3 DNA is TGCGCCAGCAGTGACCTGGCGGGGACAGGCACAGATACGCAGTATTTT.

The V gene is TRBV10-3, the J gene TRBJ2-4; D unresolved. The V gene lost 0 bases and the J gene lost 3 bases, with 6 bases spanning the gap. This CDR3 spans 14 amino acids. Germline CDR1 reads ENHRY; CDR2 reads SYGVKD. The CDR3 spells CAISESSNKNIQYF. CDR3 bases: TGTGCCATCAGTGAGTCTAGTAACAAAAACATTCAGTACTTC.

In its sample, this clone was seen once. This chain uses TRBV9 with TRBJ1-1; D gene ambiguous. Trimming took off 0 bases at V and 3 bases at J, with 9 bases between the two ends. The germline CDR1 and CDR2 sequences are SGDLS and YYNGEE. CDR3 size: 14 residues. The CDR3 coding sequence is TGTGCCAGCAGCGTAGCCTCGAGGGACACTGAAGCTTTCTTT. Protein: CASSVASRDTEAFF. The complete variable domain, with remaining parts taken from reference TRBV9 and TRBJ1-1, reads DSGVTQTPKHLITATGQRVTLRCSPRSGDLSVYWYQQSLDQGLQFLIQYYNGEERAKGNILERFSAQQFPDLHSELNLSSLELGDSALYFCASSVASRDTEAFFGQGTRLTVV.

J is TRBJ1-1 and V is TRBV30, with D perhaps TRBD1 (6 bases). This CDR3 is built from 13 residues. The germline V gene encodes CDR1 GTSNPN and CDR2 SVGIG (reference sequence). V dropped 4 bases and J dropped 5 bases, with 14 bases sitting between them. CDR3 amino acids: CAWNKGGRTEAFF. The DNA for the CDR3 is TGTGCCTGGAATAAAGGGGGTAGGACTGAAGCTTTCTTT.

This chain uses TRBV9 with TRBJ1-2; 7 bases are shared with TRBD1. Germline V gives CDR1 SGDLS, CDR2 YYNGEE. The CDR3 contains 15 residues. The V and J ends lost 3 bases and 4 bases, in that order; junction bases with no gene match: 9. The CDR3 region is CASSAQTGVGYGYTF. The CDR3 DNA reads as TGTGCCAGCAGCGCTCAAACAGGGGTCGGCTATGGCTACACCTTC.

This clone was seen only a few times. CDR3 amino acids: CAWSGQGAYEQYF. The CDR3 region has the DNA TGTGCCTGGAGTGGGCAGGGCGCCTACGAGCAGTACTTC. This rearrangement joins TRBV30 to TRBJ2-7; perhaps TRBD1 as D (5 bases). Per the germline V gene, CDR1 is GTSNPN and CDR2 is SVGIG (reference sequence). The CDR3 sequence is 13 residues long. Between the trimmed V and J ends, which lost 1 base and 2 bases, there was a span of 9 bases.

The V call is TRBV15, the J call TRBJ1-5; D remains unclear. Germline CDR1 reads LNHNV; CDR2 reads YYDKDF (reference sequence). This CDR3 has 18 amino acids. Trimming took off 0 bases at V and 6 bases at J, with 21 bases between the two ends. The chain's CDR3 is CATSRDRYAPPGVQPQHF. CDR3 DNA sequence: TGTGCCACCAGCAGAGATAGATACGCTCCCCCGGGAGTTCAGCCCCAGCATTTT. Combining the CDR3 with reference TRBV15 and TRBJ1-5 gives the whole variable domain DAMVIQNPRYQVTQFGKPVTLSCSQTLNHNVMYWYQQKSSQAPKLLFHYYDKDFNNEADTPDNFQSRRPNTSFCFLDIRSPGLGDTAMYLCATSRDRYAPPGVQPQHFGDGTRLSIL.

The V gene is TRBV28, the J gene TRBJ1-5; 8 bases agree with TRBD1. The V and J ends lost 5 bases and 3 bases, in that order; junction bases with no gene match: 6. This CDR3 comprises 15 residues. The germline V gene encodes CDR1 MDHEN and CDR2 SYDVKM. Written as DNA, the CDR3 is TGTGCCAGCAGTGACATGGACAGGGACAATCAGCCCCAGCATTTT. It specifies CASSDMDRDNQPQHF.

This chain uses TRBV7-3 with TRBJ1-1; D is unclear. Trimming cost V 1 base and J 1 base, with 4 bases left between them. This CDR3 has 13 amino acids. Germline values: CDR1 SGHTA, CDR2 FQGTGA. CDR3 residues: CASSLIGNTEAFF. The CDR3, as DNA: TGTGCCAGCAGCTTAATCGGGAACACTGAAGCTTTCTTT.

V is TRBV28 and J is TRBJ1-2; TRBD1 aligns across 8 bases. The CDR3 sequence is 16 residues long. CDR1 and CDR2 (germline): MDHEN, SYDVKM. The ends lost 2 bases at V and 4 bases at J; junction bases unmatched: 9. For the CDR3, the DNA is TGTGCCAGCAGTTTAGGGGCAGGGGGCAACGCCTATGGCTACACCTTC. It is translated as CASSLGAGGNAYGYTF.

The chain combines TRBV28 with TRBJ1-6, with D hard to call. V lost 5 bases to trimming and J lost 8 bases, with 10 bases between them. The germline V gene encodes CDR1 MDHEN and CDR2 SYDVKM. The CDR3 length is 13 residues. CDR3 residues: CASSPYTDSPLHF. CDR3 nucleotides: TGTGCCAGCAGTCCGTATACGGATTCACCCCTCCACTTT.

This clone has more than one count but fewer than ten. The chain employs TRBV5-4 and TRBJ1-2; 8 positions agree with TRBD1. Germline values: CDR1 SGHNT, CDR2 YYREEE (reference sequence). After removal of 5 bases from V and 5 bases from J, the junction contained 5 bases not matched to a gene. The CDR3 sequence is 13 residues long. The CDR3 DNA sequence: TGTGCCAGCAGGGTACAGGGGGTTTATGGCTACACCTTC. It translates to CASRVQGVYGYTF.

This clone was observed once. The J gene is TRBJ1-1, the V gene TRBV4-2; D is uncertain. Germline assignment: CDR1 LGHNA and CDR2 YNFKEQ. CDR3 size: 15 residues. V lost 1 base to trimming and J lost 2 bases, with 11 bases between them. CDR3 amino acids: CASSQGPRENTEAFF. CDR3 in DNA: TGTGCCAGCAGCCAAGGCCCCCGGGAAAACACTGAAGCTTTCTTT.

This chain connects TRBV5-1 to TRBJ1-2, with D possibly TRBD1 on 5 matching bases. From germline, CDR1 is SGHRS and CDR2 YFSETQ. V was shortened by 0 bases and J by 5 bases, with 11 bases between the two germline ends. The CDR3 runs 14 residues. This CDR3 reads CASSLEGAGYGYTF. The CDR3 region has the DNA TGCGCCAGCAGCTTGGAAGGGGCAGGGTATGGCTACACCTTC.